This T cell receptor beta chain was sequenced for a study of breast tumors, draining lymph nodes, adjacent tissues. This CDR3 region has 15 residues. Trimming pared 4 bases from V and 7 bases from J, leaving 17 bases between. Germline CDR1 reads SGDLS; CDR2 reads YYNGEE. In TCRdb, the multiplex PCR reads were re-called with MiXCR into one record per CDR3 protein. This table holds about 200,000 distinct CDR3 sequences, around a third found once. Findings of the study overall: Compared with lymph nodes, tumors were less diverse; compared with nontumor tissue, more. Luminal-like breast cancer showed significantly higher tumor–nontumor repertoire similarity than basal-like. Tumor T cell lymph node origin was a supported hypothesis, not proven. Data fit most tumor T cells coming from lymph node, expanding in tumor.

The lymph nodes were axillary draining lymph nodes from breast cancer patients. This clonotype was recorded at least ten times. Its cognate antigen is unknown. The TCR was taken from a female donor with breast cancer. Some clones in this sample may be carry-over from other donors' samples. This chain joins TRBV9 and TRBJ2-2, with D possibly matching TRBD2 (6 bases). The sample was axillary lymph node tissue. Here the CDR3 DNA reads TGTGCCAGCAGCCCGAGGGCGCTAGCGAACGGGGAGCTGTTTTTT. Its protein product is CASSPRALANGELFF.